What follows are 12 T cell receptor beta chains derived from one specimen sequenced in a study of cytomegalovirus exposure and HLA in healthy donors. The primer mix had 60 Vbeta and 13 Jbeta primers. TCRdb keeps only in-frame clones here, not all; method: immunoSEQ multiplex PCR. The profile shows approximately 110,000 clones, 73% of them singletons. Sequenced: PBMCs. These receptors were collected from a woman aged 35 to 49 in good health and CMV-seronegative.

The chain has TRBV25-1 and TRBJ1-3; D is perhaps TRBD1 (6 bases). Trimming shortened V by 4 bases and J by 4 bases, and 11 bases separated the two germline ends. The CDR3 is 14 amino acids. Germline V lookup: CDR1 MGHDK, CDR2 SYGVNS. CDR3 nucleotide sequence: TGTGCCAGCAGTGCCCGGACAGCAGGAAACACCATATATTTT. Its protein is CASSARTAGNTIYF.

The rearrangement links TRBV5-1 to TRBJ2-4; 8 bases fit TRBD1. Germline-derived CDR1 and CDR2 are SGHRS and YFSETQ. The ends lost 4 bases at V and 7 bases at J; junction bases unmatched: 7. There are 14 residues in the CDR3. The CDR3 DNA sequence: TGCGCCAGCAGCCCGGACAGGGTCGGCAACATTCAGTACTTC. This translates into CASSPDRVGNIQYF. Full variable domain (outside the CDR3, taken from reference TRBV5-1 and TRBJ2-4): KAGVTQTPRYLIKTRGQQVTLSCSPISGHRSVSWYQQTPGQGLQFLFEYFSETQRNKGNFPGRFSGRQFSNSRSEMNVSTLELGDSALYLCASSPDRVGNIQYFGAGTRLSVL.

CDR3 nucleotide sequence: TGCGCCAGCAGCTGGGCAGGGGGCGAGGGTGAAAAACTGTTTTTT. It specifies CASSWAGGEGEKLFF. The chain recombines TRBV5-1 with TRBJ1-4; TRBD1 matches at 8 bases. Germline assignment: CDR1 SGHRS and CDR2 YFSETQ. CDR3 length: 15 residues. V gave up 3 bases and J gave up 7 bases; unmatched junction bases: 8.

This chain connects TRBV7-8 to TRBJ1-1, with no clear D. Germline V gene sequence: CDR1 SGHVS, CDR2 FQNEAQ. Trimming removed 5 bases at V and 4 bases at J, with 14 bases between. The length of the CDR3 is 14 residues. In nucleotides, the CDR3 is TGTGCCAGCAGCCCGAGGGAGGGATCCACTGAAGCTTTCTTT. Translated, it gives CASSPREGSTEAFF.

The V gene is TRBV6-4, the J gene TRBJ2-6; D is possibly TRBD1 (6 bases). Germline values: CDR1 MRHNA, CDR2 SNTAGT. The CDR3 covers 15 residues. The V gene lost 6 bases and the J gene lost 0 bases, with 9 bases spanning the gap. CDR3 coding DNA: TGTGCCAGCAGAGAGGACAGCTCTGGGGCCAACGTCCTGACTTTC. It is translated as CASREDSSGANVLTF.

In its sample, this clone was seen a few times. The gene calls are TRBV4-3 and TRBJ2-1; 8 bases fit TRBD1. Germline assignment: CDR1 LGHNA and CDR2 YSLEER. V shed 1 base and J 2 bases; nucleotides not matched to a gene: 4. The CDR3 extends over 16 amino acids. CDR3 amino acids: CASSQAGQGTYNEQFF. CDR3 bases: TGCGCCAGCAGCCAAGCAGGACAGGGAACCTACAATGAGCAGTTCTTC.

The table lists this clone with a few counts. This sequence joins TRBV28 and TRBJ2-3; 7 bases line up with TRBD1. CDR3 size: 18 residues. The junction had 20 bases not matched to a gene; V was cut back by 5 bases and J by 6 bases. The germline V gene encodes CDR1 MDHEN and CDR2 SYDVKM. The CDR3 coding sequence is TGTGCCAGCAGTCTCCAATCCCGGACAGGTAGAAGTATGGATACGCAGTATTTT. Protein product: CASSLQSRTGRSMDTQYF.

The chain couples TRBV4-1 to TRBJ2-5, with 12 bases aligning to TRBD2. Germline CDR1 is MGHRA and CDR2 is YSYEKL. The CDR3 totals 16 residues. With 4 bases clipped from V and 0 bases from J, the junction kept 3 bases outside the gene matches. The CDR3 DNA sequence: TGCGCCAGCAGCCCTCTAGCGGGAGGGAACCAAGAGACCCAGTACTTC. Residues: CASSPLAGGNQETQYF.

The rearrangement links TRBV19 to TRBJ1-1; possibly TRBD1 for D (5 bases). The CDR3 is made up of 16 amino acids. Germline values: CDR1 LNHDA, CDR2 SQIVND (reference sequence). Trimming removed 2 bases from V and 3 bases from J, with 16 bases in between. Here the CDR3 DNA reads TGTGCCAGTAGTATATTCCCCGCGGGGGGAGACACTGAAGCTTTCTTT. Translation: CASSIFPAGGDTEAFF. The whole variable domain, filled in from reference TRBV19 and TRBJ1-1, reads DGGITQSPKYLFRKEGQNVTLSCEQNLNHDAMYWYRQDPGQGLRLIYYSQIVNDFQKGDIAEGYSVSREKKESFPLTVTSAQKNPTAFYLCASSIFPAGGDTEAFFGQGTRLTVV.

The gene calls are TRBV27 and TRBJ2-3; the match to TRBD1 covers 8 bases. V lost 6 bases to trimming and J lost 3 bases; unmatched junction nucleotides: 11. Germline CDR1 MNHEY, CDR2 SMNVEV (reference sequence). The CDR3 covers 16 residues. The CDR3 DNA reads as TGTGCCAGCAGGTGGGCAGGGGGCGAAGTGACAGATACGCAGTATTTT. Amino acid sequence: CASRWAGGEVTDTQYF.

The genes are TRBV4-1 and TRBJ2-1, with D maybe TRBD2 (7 bases). The CDR3 length is 16 residues. The germline CDR1 and CDR2 sequences are MGHRA and YSYEKL. V was shortened by 6 bases and J by 0 bases, with 15 bases between the two germline ends. The CDR3 bases are TGCGCCAGCAGTCCAAGGGGGGGAAGCTCCTACAATGAGCAGTTCTTC. Its protein is CASSPRGGSSYNEQFF.

The rearrangement links TRBV5-6 to TRBJ2-7, with TRBD1 matching 8 bases. CDR3 length equals 14 residues. Trimming removed 6 bases from V and 5 bases from J; junction bases left unmatched: 10. Germline CDR1 reads SGHDT; CDR2 reads YYEEEE. The DNA of the CDR3 is TGTGCCAGCACCGGCGCAGGGGGCGTGAACGAGCAGTACTTC. Its translation: CASTGAGGVNEQYF.